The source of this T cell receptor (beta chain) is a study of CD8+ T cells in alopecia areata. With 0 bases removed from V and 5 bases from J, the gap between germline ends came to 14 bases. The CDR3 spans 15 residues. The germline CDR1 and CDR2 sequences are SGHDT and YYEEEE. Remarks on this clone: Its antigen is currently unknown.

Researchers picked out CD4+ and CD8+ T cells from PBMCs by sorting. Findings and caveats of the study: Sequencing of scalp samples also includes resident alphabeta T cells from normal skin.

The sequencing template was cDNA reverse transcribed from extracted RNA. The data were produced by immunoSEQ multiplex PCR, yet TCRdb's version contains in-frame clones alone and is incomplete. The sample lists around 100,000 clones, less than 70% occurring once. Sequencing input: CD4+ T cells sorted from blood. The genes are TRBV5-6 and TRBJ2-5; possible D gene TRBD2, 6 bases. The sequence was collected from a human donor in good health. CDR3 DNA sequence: TGTGCCAGCAGCTTGGTTGAGGCAGGGAGGGAGACCCAGTACTTC. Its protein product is CASSLVEAGRETQYF.